This TCR beta chain was identified during a study of blood T cell repertoires in COVID-19. Overall study: Researchers got acute and convalescent COVID-19 samples from the United States, Italy and Spain. Sample material is recorded as cDNA or gDNA derived from T cells, B-cell-depleted T cells, or PBMCs.

The V and J ends lost 6 bases and 8 bases, in that order; junction bases with no gene match: 12. Germline CDR1 MNHEY, CDR2 SVGAGI. The CDR3 covers 15 residues. Assay: immunoSEQ multiplex PCR; the TCRdb copy retains only in-frame clones and omits some. The table shows some 330,000 clones, with roughly 80% occurring only once. The sequenced sample was PBMCs or T cells enriched from blood (not recorded which). This TCR came from a woman aged 45 to 65 who had recovered from COVID-19. The chain employs TRBV6-5 and TRBJ1-2; 10 bases fit TRBD1. CDR3: CASRAVRQGAFGYTF. The CDR3 DNA follows: TGTGCCAGCAGGGCAGTAAGACAGGGGGCTTTCGGCTACACCTTC.